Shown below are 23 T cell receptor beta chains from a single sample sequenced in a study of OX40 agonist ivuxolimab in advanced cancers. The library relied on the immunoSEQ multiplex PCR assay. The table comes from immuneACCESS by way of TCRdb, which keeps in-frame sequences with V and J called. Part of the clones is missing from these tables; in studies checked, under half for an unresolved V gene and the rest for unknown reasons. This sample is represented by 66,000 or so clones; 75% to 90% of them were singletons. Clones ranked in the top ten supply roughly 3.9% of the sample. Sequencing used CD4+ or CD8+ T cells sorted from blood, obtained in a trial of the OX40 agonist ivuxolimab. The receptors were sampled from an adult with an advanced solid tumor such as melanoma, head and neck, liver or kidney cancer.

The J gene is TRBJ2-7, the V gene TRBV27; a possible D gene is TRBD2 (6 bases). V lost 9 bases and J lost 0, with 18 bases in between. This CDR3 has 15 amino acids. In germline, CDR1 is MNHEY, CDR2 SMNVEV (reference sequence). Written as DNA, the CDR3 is TGTGCCAGTAGCTCGGGACTCTTGTTCTCCTACGAGCAGTACTTC. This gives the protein CASSSGLLFSYEQYF.

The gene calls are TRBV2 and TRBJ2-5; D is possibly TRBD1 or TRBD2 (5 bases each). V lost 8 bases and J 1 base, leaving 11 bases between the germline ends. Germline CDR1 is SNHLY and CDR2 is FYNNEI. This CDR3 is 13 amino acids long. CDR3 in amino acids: CASGRDLQETQYF. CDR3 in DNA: TGTGCCAGCGGCCGGGACCTCCAAGAGACCCAGTACTTC.

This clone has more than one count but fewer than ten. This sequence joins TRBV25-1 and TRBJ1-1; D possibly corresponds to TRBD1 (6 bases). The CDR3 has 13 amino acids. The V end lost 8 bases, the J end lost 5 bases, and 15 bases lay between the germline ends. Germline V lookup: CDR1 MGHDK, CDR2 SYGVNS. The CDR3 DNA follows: TGTGCCAGCGGCACAGGGAAGGGGACTGAAGCTTTCTTT. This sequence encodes CASGTGKGTEAFF. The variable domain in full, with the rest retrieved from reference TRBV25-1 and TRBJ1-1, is EADIYQTPRYLVIGTGKKITLECSQTMGHDKMYWYQQDPGMELHLIHYSYGVNSTEKGDLSSESTVSRIRTEHFPLTLESARPSHTSQYLCASGTGKGTEAFFGQGTRLTVV.

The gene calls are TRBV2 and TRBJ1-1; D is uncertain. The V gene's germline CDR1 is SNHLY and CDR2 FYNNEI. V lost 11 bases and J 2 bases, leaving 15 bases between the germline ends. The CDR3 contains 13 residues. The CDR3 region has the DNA TGTGCCCCCCGAAAGGCGGCCAACACTGAAGCTTTCTTT. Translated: CAPRKAANTEAFF. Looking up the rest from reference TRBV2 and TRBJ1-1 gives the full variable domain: EPEVTQTPSHQVTQMGQEVILRCVPISNHLYFYWYRQILGQKVEFLVSFYNNEISEKSEIFDDQFSVERPDGSNFTLKIRSTKLEDSAMYFCAPRKAANTEAFFGQGTRLTVV.

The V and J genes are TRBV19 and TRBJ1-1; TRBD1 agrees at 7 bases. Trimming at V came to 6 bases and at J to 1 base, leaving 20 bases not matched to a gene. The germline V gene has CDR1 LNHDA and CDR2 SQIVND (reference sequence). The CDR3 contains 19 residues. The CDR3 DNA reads TGTGCCAGTAGCCCCGGGATCGGTCAGGGGGGAACTGCGAACACTGAAGCTTTCTTT. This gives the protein CASSPGIGQGGTANTEAFF.

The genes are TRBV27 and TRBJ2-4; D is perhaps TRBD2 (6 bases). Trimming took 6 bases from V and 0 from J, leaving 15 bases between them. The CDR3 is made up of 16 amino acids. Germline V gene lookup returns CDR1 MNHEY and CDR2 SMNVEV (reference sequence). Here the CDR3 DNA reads TGTGCCAGCAGGAGGAGTAGCGGTTTAGCCAAAAACATTCAGTACTTC. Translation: CASRRSSGLAKNIQYF.

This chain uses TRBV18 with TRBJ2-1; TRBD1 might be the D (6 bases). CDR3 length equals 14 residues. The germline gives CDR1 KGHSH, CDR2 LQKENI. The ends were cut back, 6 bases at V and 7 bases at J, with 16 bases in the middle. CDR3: CASSPLDSRNEQFF. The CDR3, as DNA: TGTGCCAGCTCCCCGTTGGACAGTCGGAATGAGCAGTTCTTC.

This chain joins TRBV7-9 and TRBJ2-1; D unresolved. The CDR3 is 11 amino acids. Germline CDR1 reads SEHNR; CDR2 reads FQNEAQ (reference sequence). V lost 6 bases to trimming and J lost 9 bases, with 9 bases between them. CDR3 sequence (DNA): TGTGCCAGCAGTCTCCCCACTGAGCAGTTCTTC. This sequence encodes CASSLPTEQFF.

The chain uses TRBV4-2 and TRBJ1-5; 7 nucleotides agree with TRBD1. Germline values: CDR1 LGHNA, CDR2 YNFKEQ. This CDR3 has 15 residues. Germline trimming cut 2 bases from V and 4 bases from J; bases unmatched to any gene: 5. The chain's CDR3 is CASSQTGQSNQPQHF. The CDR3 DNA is TGTGCCAGCAGCCAAACGGGACAGTCGAATCAGCCCCAGCATTTT.

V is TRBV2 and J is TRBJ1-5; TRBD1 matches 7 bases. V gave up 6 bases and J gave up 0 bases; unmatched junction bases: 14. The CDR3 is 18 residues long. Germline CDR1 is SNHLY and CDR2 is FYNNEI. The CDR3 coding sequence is TGTGCCAGCAGGGCTTCGTCCAGGGGGACTAATAGCAATCAGCCCCAGCATTTT. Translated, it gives CASRASSRGTNSNQPQHF. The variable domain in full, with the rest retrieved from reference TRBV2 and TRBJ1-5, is EPEVTQTPSHQVTQMGQEVILRCVPISNHLYFYWYRQILGQKVEFLVSFYNNEISEKSEIFDDQFSVERPDGSNFTLKIRSTKLEDSAMYFCASRASSRGTNSNQPQHFGDGTRLSIL.

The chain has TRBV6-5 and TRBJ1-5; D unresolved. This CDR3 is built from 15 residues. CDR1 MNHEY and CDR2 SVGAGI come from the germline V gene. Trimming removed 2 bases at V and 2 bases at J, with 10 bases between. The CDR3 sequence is CASSYNGGGNQPQHF. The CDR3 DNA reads TGTGCCAGCAGTTACAATGGCGGGGGCAATCAGCCCCAGCATTTT.

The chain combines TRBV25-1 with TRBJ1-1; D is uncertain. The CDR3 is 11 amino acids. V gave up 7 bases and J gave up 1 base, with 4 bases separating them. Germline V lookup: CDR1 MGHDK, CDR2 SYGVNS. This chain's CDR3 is CASIANTEAFF. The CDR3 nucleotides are TGTGCCAGCATAGCGAACACTGAAGCTTTCTTT.

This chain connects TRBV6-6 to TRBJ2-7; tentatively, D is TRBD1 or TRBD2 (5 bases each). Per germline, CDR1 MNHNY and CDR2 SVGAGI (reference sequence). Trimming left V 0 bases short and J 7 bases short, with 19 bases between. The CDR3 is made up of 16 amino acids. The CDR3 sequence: CASSYSTPGSSGEQYF. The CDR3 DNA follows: TGTGCCAGCAGTTACTCGACCCCAGGGAGCTCGGGAGAGCAGTACTTC.

DNA for the CDR3: TGTGCCAGCAGCGTGGGGCTCCTGGATCAGCCCCAGCATTTT. Its translation: CASSVGLLDQPQHF. The chain has TRBV9 and TRBJ1-5, with a tentative D call TRBD1 (5 bases). The V and J ends lost 2 bases and 5 bases respectively, with 11 bases between them. This CDR3 has 14 amino acids. Per germline, CDR1 SGDLS and CDR2 YYNGEE.

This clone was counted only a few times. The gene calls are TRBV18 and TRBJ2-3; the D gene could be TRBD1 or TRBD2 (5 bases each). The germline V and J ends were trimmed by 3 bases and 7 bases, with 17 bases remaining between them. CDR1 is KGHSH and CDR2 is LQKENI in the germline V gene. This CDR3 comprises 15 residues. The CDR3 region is CASSPGTEAFHTQYF. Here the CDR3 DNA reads TGTGCCAGCTCACCCGGGACGGAGGCTTTTCATACGCAGTATTTT.

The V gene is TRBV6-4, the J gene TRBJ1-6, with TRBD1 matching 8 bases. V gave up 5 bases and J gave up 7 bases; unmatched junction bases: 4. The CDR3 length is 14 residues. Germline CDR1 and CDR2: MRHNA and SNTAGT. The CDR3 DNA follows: TGTGCCAGCAGTCTTCAGGGGGCCAATTCACCCCTCCACTTT. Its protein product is CASSLQGANSPLHF.

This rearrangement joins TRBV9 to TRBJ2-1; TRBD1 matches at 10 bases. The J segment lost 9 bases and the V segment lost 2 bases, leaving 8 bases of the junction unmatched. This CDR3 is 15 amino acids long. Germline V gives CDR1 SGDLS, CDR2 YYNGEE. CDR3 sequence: CASSVDRGRVSEQFF. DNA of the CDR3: TGTGCCAGCAGCGTTGACAGGGGGCGCGTCAGTGAGCAGTTCTTC. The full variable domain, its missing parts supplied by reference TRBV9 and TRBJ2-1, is DSGVTQTPKHLITATGQRVTLRCSPRSGDLSVYWYQQSLDQGLQFLIQYYNGEERAKGNILERFSAQQFPDLHSELNLSSLELGDSALYFCASSVDRGRVSEQFFGPGTRLTVL.

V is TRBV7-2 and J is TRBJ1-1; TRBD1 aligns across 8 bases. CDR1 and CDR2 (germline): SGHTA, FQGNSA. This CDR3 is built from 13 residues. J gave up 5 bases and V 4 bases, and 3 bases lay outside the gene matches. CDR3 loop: CASSSNRGTEAFF. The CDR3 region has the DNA TGTGCCAGCAGCTCGAACAGGGGGACTGAAGCTTTCTTT.

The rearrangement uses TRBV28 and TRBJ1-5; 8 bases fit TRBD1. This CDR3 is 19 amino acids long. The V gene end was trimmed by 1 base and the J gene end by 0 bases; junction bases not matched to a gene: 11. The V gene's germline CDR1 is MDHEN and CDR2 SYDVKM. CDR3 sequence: CASSLSSGTGPYSNQPQHF. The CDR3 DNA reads TGTGCCAGCAGTTTATCTTCCGGGACAGGACCGTATAGCAATCAGCCCCAGCATTTT.

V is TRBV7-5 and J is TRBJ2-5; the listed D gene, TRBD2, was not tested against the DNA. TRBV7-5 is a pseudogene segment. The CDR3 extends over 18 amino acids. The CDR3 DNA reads TGTGTCAGAAGCTTAATAGTAGCGGGGGCAAGTGGCCAAGAGACCCAGTACTTC. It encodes CVRSLIVAGASGQETQYF.

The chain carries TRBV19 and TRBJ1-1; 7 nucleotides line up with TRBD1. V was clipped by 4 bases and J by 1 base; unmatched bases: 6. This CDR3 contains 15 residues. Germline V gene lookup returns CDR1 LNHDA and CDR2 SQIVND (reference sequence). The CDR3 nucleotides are TGTGCCAGTAGTACCGAGACAGGGTGGAACACTGAAGCTTTCTTT. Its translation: CASSTETGWNTEAFF.

The CDR3: CATSRGRGSGSLLDTQYF. CDR3 in DNA: TGTGCCACCAGCAGAGGCAGGGGGAGCGGGAGCCTTCTCGATACGCAGTATTTT. This rearrangement joins TRBV15 to TRBJ2-3; a possible D gene is TRBD2 (8 bases). Trimming cost V 1 base and J 6 bases, with 23 bases left between them. This CDR3 is 18 amino acids long. Germline values: CDR1 LNHNV, CDR2 YYDKDF (reference sequence).

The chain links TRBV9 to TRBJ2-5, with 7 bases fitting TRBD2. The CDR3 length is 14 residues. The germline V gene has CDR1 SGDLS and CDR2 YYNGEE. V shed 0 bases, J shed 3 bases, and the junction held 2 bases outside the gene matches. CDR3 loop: CASSVGLAEETQYF. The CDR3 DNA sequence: TGTGCCAGCAGCGTAGGTCTAGCGGAAGAGACCCAGTACTTC.